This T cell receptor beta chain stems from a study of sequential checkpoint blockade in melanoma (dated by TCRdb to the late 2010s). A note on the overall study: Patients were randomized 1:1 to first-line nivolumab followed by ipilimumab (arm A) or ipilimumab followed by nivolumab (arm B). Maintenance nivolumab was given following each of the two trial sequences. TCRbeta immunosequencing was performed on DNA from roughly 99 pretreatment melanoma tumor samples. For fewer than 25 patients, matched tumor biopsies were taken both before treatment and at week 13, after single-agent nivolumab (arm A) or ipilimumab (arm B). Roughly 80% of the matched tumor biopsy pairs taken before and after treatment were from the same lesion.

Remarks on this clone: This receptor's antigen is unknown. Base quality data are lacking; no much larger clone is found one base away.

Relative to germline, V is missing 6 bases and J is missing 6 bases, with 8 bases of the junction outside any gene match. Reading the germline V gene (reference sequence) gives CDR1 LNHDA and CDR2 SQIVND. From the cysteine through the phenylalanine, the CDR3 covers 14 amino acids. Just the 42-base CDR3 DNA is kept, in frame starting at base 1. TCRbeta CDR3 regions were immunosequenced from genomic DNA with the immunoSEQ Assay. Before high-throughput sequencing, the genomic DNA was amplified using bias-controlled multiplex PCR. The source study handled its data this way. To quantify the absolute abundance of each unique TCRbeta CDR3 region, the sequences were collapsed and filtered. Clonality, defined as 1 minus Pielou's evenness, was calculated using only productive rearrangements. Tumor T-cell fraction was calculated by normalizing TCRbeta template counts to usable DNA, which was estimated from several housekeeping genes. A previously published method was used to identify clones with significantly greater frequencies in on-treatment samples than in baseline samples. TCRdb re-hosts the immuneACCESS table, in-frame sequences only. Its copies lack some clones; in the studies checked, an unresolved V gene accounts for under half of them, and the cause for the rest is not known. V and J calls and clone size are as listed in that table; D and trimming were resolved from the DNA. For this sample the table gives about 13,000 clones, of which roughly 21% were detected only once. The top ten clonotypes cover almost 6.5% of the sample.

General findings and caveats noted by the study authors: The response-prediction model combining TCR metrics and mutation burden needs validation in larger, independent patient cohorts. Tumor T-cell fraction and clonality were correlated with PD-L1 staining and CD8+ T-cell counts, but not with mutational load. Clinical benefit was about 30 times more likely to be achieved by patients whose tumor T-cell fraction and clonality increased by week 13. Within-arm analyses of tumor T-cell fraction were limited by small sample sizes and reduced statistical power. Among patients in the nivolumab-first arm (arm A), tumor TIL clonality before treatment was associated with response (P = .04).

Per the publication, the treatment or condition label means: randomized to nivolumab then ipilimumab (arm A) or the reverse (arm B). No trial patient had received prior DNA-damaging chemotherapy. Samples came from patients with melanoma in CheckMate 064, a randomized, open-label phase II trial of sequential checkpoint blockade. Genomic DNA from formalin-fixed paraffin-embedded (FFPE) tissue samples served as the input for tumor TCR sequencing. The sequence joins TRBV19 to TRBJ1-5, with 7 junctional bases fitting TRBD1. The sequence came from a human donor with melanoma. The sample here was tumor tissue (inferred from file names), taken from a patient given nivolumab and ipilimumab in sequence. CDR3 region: CASRGAGGSQPQHF. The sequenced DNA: TGTGCCAGTAGGGGAGCAGGGGGTAGTCAGCCCCAGCATTTT.